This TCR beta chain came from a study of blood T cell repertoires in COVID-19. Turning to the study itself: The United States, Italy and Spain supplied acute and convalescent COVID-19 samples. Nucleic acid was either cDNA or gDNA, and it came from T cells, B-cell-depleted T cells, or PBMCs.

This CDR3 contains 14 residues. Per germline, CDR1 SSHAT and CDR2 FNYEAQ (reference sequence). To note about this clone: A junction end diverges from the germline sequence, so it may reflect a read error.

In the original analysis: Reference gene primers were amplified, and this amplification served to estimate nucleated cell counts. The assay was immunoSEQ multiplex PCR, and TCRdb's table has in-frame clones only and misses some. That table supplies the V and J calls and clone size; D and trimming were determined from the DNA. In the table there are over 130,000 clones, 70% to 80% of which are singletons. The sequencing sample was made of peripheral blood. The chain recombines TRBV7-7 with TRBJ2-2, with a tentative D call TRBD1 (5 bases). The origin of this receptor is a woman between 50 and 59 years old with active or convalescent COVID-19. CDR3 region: CASSSTANTGELFF. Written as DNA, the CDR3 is TGTGCTAGCAGCTCGACAGCGAACACCGGGGAGCTGTTTTTT. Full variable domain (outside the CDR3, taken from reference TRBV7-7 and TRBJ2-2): GAGVSQSPRYKVTKRGQDVTLRCDPISSHATLYWYQQALGQGPEFLTYFNYEAQPDKSGLPSDRFSAERPEGSISTLTIQRTEQRDSAMYRCASSSTANTGELFFGEGSRLTVL.